This TCR beta chain was obtained from a study of shared clonotypes between healthy human individuals. Concerning this clone itself: Its antigen is not identified.

How the authors handled the data: Junction-only sequences produced by ImmunoSEQ had no quality scores, so filtering differed. Sequencing was performed with immunoSEQ multiplex PCR; in TCRdb, only in-frame clones are kept and a portion is missing. V and J calls and clone size are given by that table; D and trimming were obtained from the DNA. The sample has hundreds of thousands of clones; around 79% are singletons. General study points: Around 4.7% was the fraction of naive CD4 clonotypes found shared across several donors.

The CDR3 covers 13 residues. V lost 3 bases and J lost 6, with 8 bases in between. From germline, CDR1 is MDHEN and CDR2 SYDVKM. This chain connects TRBV28 to TRBJ1-4, with no clear D. Sequencing was carried out using memory CD4+ T cells sorted from blood. Sample subset: CD45RA-negative fraction. This sequence was found in a man aged 25 to 40 in good health. CDR3 amino acids: CASSFGPDEKLFF. DNA of the CDR3: TGTGCCAGCAGTTTCGGGCCAGATGAAAAACTGTTTTTT.